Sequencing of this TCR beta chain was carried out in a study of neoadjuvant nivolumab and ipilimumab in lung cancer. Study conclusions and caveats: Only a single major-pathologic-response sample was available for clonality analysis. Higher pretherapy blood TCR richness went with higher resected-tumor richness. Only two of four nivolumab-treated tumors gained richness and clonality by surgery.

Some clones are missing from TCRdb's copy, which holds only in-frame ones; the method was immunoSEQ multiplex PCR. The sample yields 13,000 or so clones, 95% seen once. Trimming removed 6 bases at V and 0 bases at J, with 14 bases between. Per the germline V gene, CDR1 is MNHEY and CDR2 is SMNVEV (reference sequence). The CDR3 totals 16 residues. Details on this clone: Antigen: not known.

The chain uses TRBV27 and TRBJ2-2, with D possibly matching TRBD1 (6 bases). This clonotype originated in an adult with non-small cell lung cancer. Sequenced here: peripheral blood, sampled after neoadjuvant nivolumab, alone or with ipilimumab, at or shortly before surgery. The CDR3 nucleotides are TGTGCCAGCAGATCAGGGGTCCCCGCGAACACCGGGGAGCTGTTTTTT. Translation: CASRSGVPANTGELFF.